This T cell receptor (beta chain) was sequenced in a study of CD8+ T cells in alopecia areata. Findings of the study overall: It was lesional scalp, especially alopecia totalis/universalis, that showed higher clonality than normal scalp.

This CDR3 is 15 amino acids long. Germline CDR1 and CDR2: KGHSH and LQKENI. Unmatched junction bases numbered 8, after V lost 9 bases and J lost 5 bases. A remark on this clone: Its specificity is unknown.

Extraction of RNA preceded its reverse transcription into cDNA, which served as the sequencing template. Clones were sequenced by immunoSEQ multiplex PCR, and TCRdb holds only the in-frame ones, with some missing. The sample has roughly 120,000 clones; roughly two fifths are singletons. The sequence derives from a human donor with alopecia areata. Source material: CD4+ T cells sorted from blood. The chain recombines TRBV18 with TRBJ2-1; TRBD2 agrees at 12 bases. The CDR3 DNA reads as TGTGCCAGTTCGATGGGACTAGCGGGTCACAATGAGCAGTTCTTC. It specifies CASSMGLAGHNEQFF.